The rows below give T cell receptor beta chains drawn from one sample of a study of T cell responses to AZD1222 COVID-19 vaccine. Assay: immunoSEQ multiplex PCR; the TCRdb copy retains only in-frame clones and omits some. The table shows more than 95,000 clones, with roughly 91% occurring only once. This sample comprised peripheral blood, obtained 28 days after the second AZD1222 dose. The origin of the receptors is an adult who received the AZD1222 COVID-19 vaccine. Both conserved end residues are part of each CDR3. The D gene is left open where the match is weak. A row's size may be missing; if present it is once, few, many or a size class.

J: TRBJ2-7
V: TRBV7-9
D: -
size: -
DNA: TGTGCCAGCAGCTCCCGGGAACTATCCTACGAGCAGTACTTC
CDR3: CASSSRELSYEQYF

J: TRBJ1-2
V: TRBV30
D: TRBD1
size: few
DNA: TGTGCCTGGAGCCGGGACAGCAAGGCCTATGGCTACACCTTC
CDR3: CAWSRDSKAYGYTF

J: TRBJ1-1
V: TRBV29-1
D: -
size: -
DNA: TGCAGCGTGGCAGAGGCCGGGGTGAACACTGAAGCTTTCTTT
CDR3: CSVAEAGVNTEAFF

J: TRBJ2-1
V: TRBV7-2
D: -
size: -
DNA: TGTGCCAGCAGCCCAGGGACGGAGTACAATGAGCAGTTCTTC
CDR3: CASSPGTEYNEQFF

J: TRBJ1-2
V: TRBV15
D: -
size: -
DNA: TGTGCCACCAGCAGAGATCAGGCGATGAACTATGGCTACACCTTC
CDR3: CATSRDQAMNYGYTF

J: TRBJ1-2
V: TRBV6-6
D: -
size: -
DNA: TGTGCCAGCAGTTACTCGTCGGGGGCTAACTATGGCTACACCTTC
CDR3: CASSYSSGANYGYTF

J: TRBJ2-3
V: TRBV6-2/TRBV6-3
D: TRBD2
size: -
DNA: TGTGCCAGCAGTTCCTTCGAATACCCTAGCGGGAGGTCGCGACACACAGATACGCAGTATTTT
CDR3: CASSSFEYPSGRSRHTDTQYF

J: TRBJ1-1
V: TRBV12-3/TRBV12-4
D: -
size: -
DNA: TGTGCCAGCAGTTTTTTTCGGAACACTGAAGCTTTCTTT
CDR3: CASSFFRNTEAFF

J: TRBJ1-5
V: TRBV7-9
D: TRBD1
size: -
DNA: TGTGCCAGCAGCTTAACCCTCGGGACAGGGGGCCATCAGCCCCAGCATTTT
CDR3: CASSLTLGTGGHQPQHF

J: TRBJ1-3
V: TRBV19
D: -
size: -
DNA: TGTGCCAGTAGTTGGTCCGGGACACCAAGCTCTGGAAACACCATATATTTT
CDR3: CASSWSGTPSSGNTIYF

J: TRBJ1-1
V: TRBV4-3
D: -
size: -
DNA: TGCGCCAGCAGCCAAGTTCCTGATTCTGAAGCTTTCTTT
CDR3: CASSQVPDSEAFF

J: TRBJ2-7
V: TRBV24-1
D: -
size: -
DNA: TGTGCCACCAGTGATTTGCAGGGCTATCCCGACGAGCAGTACTTC
CDR3: CATSDLQGYPDEQYF

J: TRBJ2-7
V: TRBV5-6
D: -
size: once
DNA: TGTGCCAGCAGCTTTGGCCAGCCGGGGTCCTACGAGCAGTACTTC
CDR3: CASSFGQPGSYEQYF

J: TRBJ2-7
V: TRBV5-5
D: -
size: -
DNA: TGTGCCAGCAGCTTGGATGGGGGCTTAGGCTACGAGCAGTACTTC
CDR3: CASSLDGGLGYEQYF

J: TRBJ1-3
V: TRBV7-3
D: -
size: -
DNA: TGTGCCAGCAGCTCGGGATCTTCTGGAAACACCATATATTTT
CDR3: CASSSGSSGNTIYF

J: TRBJ1-1
V: TRBV7-9
D: -
size: -
DNA: TGTGCCAGCAGCTTAGGGCAGAACACTGAAGCTTTCTTT
CDR3: CASSLGQNTEAFF

J: TRBJ1-1
V: TRBV9
D: -
size: -
DNA: TGTGCCAGCAGCCCACAAGGGTCACAGGGTTCTGAAGCTTTCTTT
CDR3: CASSPQGSQGSEAFF

J: TRBJ2-1
V: TRBV29-1
D: -
size: -
DNA: TGCAGCGTTGGAGCTAGCGATCTTGGTGAGCAGTTCTTC
CDR3: CSVGASDLGEQFF

J: TRBJ1-3
V: TRBV28
D: -
size: -
DNA: TGTGCCAGCAGTTCTACCGGGTCTGAGGGTGGAAACACCATATATTTT
CDR3: CASSSTGSEGGNTIYF

J: TRBJ1-5
V: TRBV18
D: -
size: -
DNA: TGTGCCAGCTCTCCGCTTCAAGGGGGGGGTCAGCCCCAGCATTTT
CDR3: CASSPLQGGGQPQHF

J: TRBJ2-7
V: TRBV7-3
D: -
size: -
DNA: TGTGCCAGCAGCGTGGACAGCGTCTCCTACGAGCAGTACTTC
CDR3: CASSVDSVSYEQYF

J: TRBJ2-3
V: TRBV25-1
D: -
size: -
DNA: TGTGCCAGCAGCCACGGGACGGACCGAGATACGCAGTATTTT
CDR3: CASSHGTDRDTQYF

J: TRBJ1-6
V: TRBV7-2
D: TRBD1
size: once
DNA: TGTGCCAGCAGCCTAAGATGGGACAGGGGAGGTCCCCTCCACTTT
CDR3: CASSLRWDRGGPLHF

J: TRBJ1-1
V: TRBV2
D: -
size: -
DNA: TGTGCCAGCAGTATGGGACCCACTGAAGCTTTCTTT
CDR3: CASSMGPTEAFF

J: TRBJ1-5
V: TRBV30
D: -
size: -
DNA: TGTGCCTGGAGTGTATTGCCGGATCAGCCCCAGCATTTT
CDR3: CAWSVLPDQPQHF

J: TRBJ1-3
V: TRBV4-1
D: -
size: -
DNA: TGCGCCAGCAGCCAAGATCAAGTCCGAAGCTCTGGAAACACCATATATTTT
CDR3: CASSQDQVRSSGNTIYF

J: TRBJ2-2
V: TRBV5-1
D: -
size: -
DNA: TGCGCCAGCAGCCCGGGACATACGAACACCGGGGAGCTGTTTTTT
CDR3: CASSPGHTNTGELFF

J: TRBJ1-1
V: TRBV21-1
D: -
size: -
DNA: TGTGCCAGCATCGGTAGGGGTCGCACTGAAGCTTTCTTT
CDR3: CASIGRGRTEAFF

J: TRBJ1-5
V: TRBV7-9
D: -
size: -
DNA: TGTGCCAGCGGCCACCTTGATCAGCCCCAGCATTTT
CDR3: CASGHLDQPQHF

J: TRBJ1-2
V: TRBV19
D: -
size: -
DNA: TGTGCCAGTAGTATAGCCGGACAAACGGTGGGCTACACCTTC
CDR3: CASSIAGQTVGYTF

J: TRBJ1-1
V: TRBV9
D: -
size: once
DNA: TGTGCCAGCAGCGTAGACAGCATGAACACTGAAGCTTTCTTT
CDR3: CASSVDSMNTEAFF

J: TRBJ2-5
V: TRBV11-2
D: -
size: -
DNA: TGTGCCAGCAGCTCCGAAAACGCCGATCTAGACCAAGAGACCCAGTACTTC
CDR3: CASSSENADLDQETQYF

J: TRBJ1-3
V: TRBV7-8
D: -
size: -
DNA: TGTGCCAGCAGCTTAGTTGAGGCCCGTTCCTCCTATGGAAACACCATATATTTT
CDR3: CASSLVEARSSYGNTIYF

J: TRBJ1-1
V: TRBV11-2
D: -
size: -
DNA: TGTGCCAGCAGCTTAGTTTTAGGGGACACTGAAGCTTTCTTT
CDR3: CASSLVLGDTEAFF

J: TRBJ2-1
V: TRBV9
D: -
size: few
DNA: TGTGCCAGCAGCACTCGGGACACCCACAATGAGCAGTTCTTC
CDR3: CASSTRDTHNEQFF

J: TRBJ1-2
V: TRBV28
D: -
size: -
DNA: TGTGCCAGCAGTTTTATCCCGGGTTACGGGCGAAACTATGGCTACACCTTC
CDR3: CASSFIPGYGRNYGYTF

J: TRBJ2-3
V: TRBV6-1
D: -
size: -
DNA: TGTGCCAGCAGTGATCCGGTGGGGACCTCCGGGGGAGATACGCAGTATTTT
CDR3: CASSDPVGTSGGDTQYF

J: TRBJ2-7
V: TRBV7-2
D: -
size: -
DNA: TGTGCCAGCAGCTTAGAAGGGGGGCCCTACGAGCAGTACTTC
CDR3: CASSLEGGPYEQYF

J: TRBJ1-1
V: TRBV6-2/TRBV6-3
D: TRBD1
size: -
DNA: TGTGCCAGCAGTTACCTAACGGGGACAGGGGTCTGGAACACTGAAGCTTTCTTT
CDR3: CASSYLTGTGVWNTEAFF

J: TRBJ2-7
V: TRBV6-2/TRBV6-3
D: -
size: -
DNA: TGTGCCAGCAGTTACTCCACTTACGAGCAGTACTTC
CDR3: CASSYSTYEQYF

J: TRBJ2-2
V: TRBV9
D: TRBD2
size: -
DNA: TGTGCCAGCAGCGTACTGGGGAGCGGGAGTTCCCCCGGGGAGCTGTTTTTT
CDR3: CASSVLGSGSSPGELFF

J: TRBJ1-2
V: TRBV4-3
D: -
size: -
DNA: TGCGCCAGCAGCCAATCACCTGACGGCGCTAACTATGGCTACACCTTC
CDR3: CASSQSPDGANYGYTF

J: TRBJ1-6
V: TRBV5-1
D: -
size: -
DNA: TGCGCCAGCAGCTTTTTTCGGTTGAATTCGGGACACCCTAATTCACCCCTCCACTTT
CDR3: CASSFFRLNSGHPNSPLHF

J: TRBJ2-5
V: TRBV9
D: TRBD2
size: -
DNA: TGTGCCAGCAGCGTTACTAGCGGGGAAGAGACCCAGTACTTC
CDR3: CASSVTSGEETQYF

J: TRBJ1-2
V: TRBV7-3
D: -
size: medium-sized
DNA: TGTGCCAGCAGCTTACGAGGGGGGGACACTGACTATGGCTACACCTTC
CDR3: CASSLRGGDTDYGYTF

J: TRBJ2-5
V: TRBV4-3
D: TRBD1
size: -
DNA: TGCGCCAGCAGCCAAGTCTTTGACAGGGCCCAAGAGACCCAGTACTTC
CDR3: CASSQVFDRAQETQYF

J: TRBJ2-5
V: TRBV7-3
D: -
size: -
DNA: TGTGCCAGCAGCTCCGGCGTCGGGGAGACCCAGTACTTC
CDR3: CASSSGVGETQYF

J: TRBJ1-6
V: TRBV3-1/TRBV3-2
D: -
size: few
DNA: TGTGCCAGCAGCCAAGATTGGAGCTCCTATAATTCACCCCTCCACTTT
CDR3: CASSQDWSSYNSPLHF

J: TRBJ2-3
V: TRBV5-1
D: -
size: -
DNA: TGCGCCAGCAGCTCCCTCGGAGCAGGGATCCCAGATACGCAGTATTTT
CDR3: CASSSLGAGIPDTQYF

J: TRBJ1-1
V: TRBV19
D: -
size: -
DNA: TGTGCCAGTAGTAATCAGAGAATGAACACTGAAGCTTTCTTT
CDR3: CASSNQRMNTEAFF

J: TRBJ2-1
V: TRBV6-2/TRBV6-3
D: -
size: -
DNA: TGTGCCAGCAGTTACGACGACTTCAATGAGCAGTTCTTC
CDR3: CASSYDDFNEQFF

J: TRBJ1-3
V: TRBV7-8
D: -
size: -
DNA: TGTGCCAGCAGCTTAGGCTTGGGGGGTTTAGTCAAGGCCATATATTTT
CDR3: CASSLGLGGLVKAIYF

J: TRBJ1-1
V: TRBV4-1
D: -
size: -
DNA: TGCGCCAGCAGCCAAGAGGTGGGGAACACTGAAGCTTTCTTT
CDR3: CASSQEVGNTEAFF

J: TRBJ1-4
V: TRBV5-5
D: -
size: -
DNA: TGTGCCAGCAGCTCCGGGACAATCAATGAAAAACTGTTTTTT
CDR3: CASSSGTINEKLFF

J: TRBJ1-1
V: TRBV7-6
D: TRBD1
size: -
DNA: TGTGCCAGCAGCTTTAGGGACAGGGGCGGGGACACTGAAGCTTTCTTT
CDR3: CASSFRDRGGDTEAFF

J: TRBJ2-1
V: TRBV4-3
D: TRBD2
size: -
DNA: TGCGCCAGCAGCCACGCACTAGCGGGCCTCTACAATGAGCAGTTCTTC
CDR3: CASSHALAGLYNEQFF

J: TRBJ1-6
V: TRBV27
D: -
size: -
DNA: TGTGCCAGCAGTTCTTCCTCCGGAACTTATAATTCACCCCTCCACTTT
CDR3: CASSSSSGTYNSPLHF

J: TRBJ1-4
V: TRBV7-9
D: TRBD1
size: -
DNA: TGTGCCAGCAGCAAACGACAGGGTAATGAAAAACTGTTTTTT
CDR3: CASSKRQGNEKLFF

J: TRBJ2-3
V: TRBV9
D: TRBD2
size: -
DNA: TGTGCCAGCGGGGATATAGCGGGGTTCACAGATACGCAGTATTTT
CDR3: CASGDIAGFTDTQYF